These T cell receptor beta chains were read from a single sample in a study of neoadjuvant anti-PD-1 for oral cavity cancer. The data were produced by immunoSEQ multiplex PCR, yet TCRdb's version contains in-frame clones alone and is incomplete. The sample has about 61,000 clones; around 80% are singletons. Source: PBMCs, taken before nivolumab (anti-PD-1) treatment. Receptors originate from a person aged 40 to 85 with oral cavity squamous cell carcinoma. CDR3s include the opening cysteine and the closing phenylalanine or tryptophan. Fields, in order: CDR3 protein, CDR3 DNA, clone size, D gene, V gene, J gene. D genes are given only for firm matches. Part of the rows lack a size; the others show once, few, many or a class for expanded clones.

CDR3aa: CASSSEGELFF
CDR3nt: TGTGCCAGCAGCTCTGAAGGGGAGCTGTTTTTT
abundance: once
d_gene: -
v_gene: TRBV11-3
j_gene: TRBJ2-2

CDR3aa: CSVEAIQGESTDTQYF
CDR3nt: TGCAGCGTTGAAGCCATCCAGGGGGAGAGCACAGATACGCAGTATTTT
abundance: -
d_gene: TRBD1
v_gene: TRBV29-1
j_gene: TRBJ2-3

CDR3aa: CASSLGSGSGTDTQYF
CDR3nt: TGTGCCAGCAGCTTGGGATCGGGGTCTGGCACAGATACGCAGTATTTT
abundance: -
d_gene: -
v_gene: TRBV5-8
j_gene: TRBJ2-3

CDR3aa: CASSRGAGLSEKLFF
CDR3nt: TGTGCCAGCAGTCGAGGCGCAGGGCTAAGTGAAAAACTGTTTTTT
abundance: -
d_gene: -
v_gene: TRBV14
j_gene: TRBJ1-4

CDR3aa: CASSPTGLNTEAFF
CDR3nt: TGTGCCAGCAGCCCCACAGGGCTGAACACTGAAGCTTTCTTT
abundance: -
d_gene: -
v_gene: TRBV7-2
j_gene: TRBJ1-1

CDR3aa: CASRSTAGGFYNTEAFF
CDR3nt: TGTGCCAGCAGAAGTACGGCAGGGGGCTTTTATAACACTGAAGCTTTCTTT
abundance: -
d_gene: TRBD1
v_gene: TRBV2
j_gene: TRBJ1-1

CDR3aa: CASSLAGGLTGNTIYF
CDR3nt: TGCGCCAGCAGCTTGGCCGGAGGGTTGACTGGAAACACCATATATTTT
abundance: -
d_gene: -
v_gene: TRBV5-1
j_gene: TRBJ1-3

CDR3aa: CASSIARTDSNQPQHF
CDR3nt: TGTGCCAGTAGTATAGCCAGGACAGATAGCAATCAGCCCCAGCATTTT
abundance: few
d_gene: -
v_gene: TRBV19
j_gene: TRBJ1-5

CDR3aa: CASSLEGANSPLHF
CDR3nt: TGCGCCAGCAGCTTGGAAGGGGCGAATTCACCCCTCCACTTT
abundance: -
d_gene: -
v_gene: TRBV5-1
j_gene: TRBJ1-6

CDR3aa: CASSFKRGQVPYEQYF
CDR3nt: TGTGCCAGCAGCTTTAAAAGGGGACAGGTGCCCTACGAGCAGTACTTC
abundance: -
d_gene: TRBD1
v_gene: TRBV7-2
j_gene: TRBJ2-7

CDR3aa: CASSLTQGVSLFGYTF
CDR3nt: TGTGCCAGCAGCTTGACTCAGGGGGTTTCGTTATTTGGCTACACCTTC
abundance: many
d_gene: TRBD1
v_gene: TRBV7-2
j_gene: TRBJ1-2

CDR3aa: CASTSRGKYNSPLHF
CDR3nt: TGTGCCAGCACTTCGAGGGGAAAGTATAATTCACCCCTCCACTTT
abundance: -
d_gene: -
v_gene: TRBV2
j_gene: TRBJ1-6

CDR3aa: CASSKIRGSGTEAFF
CDR3nt: TGTGCCAGCAGCAAAATCAGGGGTTCCGGCACTGAAGCTTTCTTT
abundance: -
d_gene: -
v_gene: TRBV21-1
j_gene: TRBJ1-1

CDR3aa: CASSRSHRQGTGLAGHNEQFF
CDR3nt: TGTGCCAGCAGTCGTTCCCATCGACAGGGGACAGGACTAGCGGGACACAATGAGCAGTTCTTC
abundance: -
d_gene: TRBD2
v_gene: TRBV9
j_gene: TRBJ2-1

CDR3aa: CASSGTFETQYF
CDR3nt: TGTGCCAGCAGCGGGACATTTGAGACCCAGTACTTC
abundance: few
d_gene: -
v_gene: TRBV6-6
j_gene: TRBJ2-5

CDR3aa: CASSGTVPASSTDTQYF
CDR3nt: TGTGCCAGCAGTGGGACAGTACCGGCTTCCTCCACAGATACGCAGTATTTT
abundance: -
d_gene: TRBD1
v_gene: TRBV5-5
j_gene: TRBJ2-3

CDR3aa: CASSLDSGGSIPSPLHF
CDR3nt: TGCGCCAGCAGCTTGGATAGCGGTGGGTCTATTCCTTCACCCCTCCACTTT
abundance: -
d_gene: -
v_gene: TRBV5-1
j_gene: TRBJ1-6

CDR3aa: CASSWDKNTEAFF
CDR3nt: TGTGCCAGTAGTTGGGACAAGAACACTGAAGCTTTCTTT
abundance: -
d_gene: -
v_gene: TRBV19
j_gene: TRBJ1-1

CDR3aa: CASSPRGSPYEQYF
CDR3nt: TGTGCCAGCAGCCCCCGTGGATCACCCTACGAGCAGTACTTC
abundance: once
d_gene: -
v_gene: TRBV13
j_gene: TRBJ2-7

CDR3aa: CASSSQSKENIQYF
CDR3nt: TGTGCCAGCAGCTCACAGTCAAAGGAAAACATTCAGTACTTC
abundance: -
d_gene: -
v_gene: TRBV5-5
j_gene: TRBJ2-4

CDR3aa: CASSEKAGARGYTF
CDR3nt: TGTGCCAGCAGTGAAAAGGCAGGGGCGAGGGGCTACACCTTC
abundance: -
d_gene: -
v_gene: TRBV2
j_gene: TRBJ1-2

CDR3aa: CASSLLRQVGSYEQYF
CDR3nt: TGTGCCAGCAGCCTGCTTAGACAGGTCGGGAGCTACGAGCAGTACTTC
abundance: -
d_gene: -
v_gene: TRBV7-2
j_gene: TRBJ2-7

CDR3aa: CASSLAGSFTDTQYF
CDR3nt: TGCGCCAGCAGTCTAGCGGGGTCCTTCACAGATACGCAGTATTTT
abundance: -
d_gene: TRBD2
v_gene: TRBV10-2
j_gene: TRBJ2-3

CDR3aa: CASSSGTGFTYEQYF
CDR3nt: TGTGCCAGCAGTTCCGGGACAGGATTTACCTACGAGCAGTACTTC
abundance: -
d_gene: TRBD1
v_gene: TRBV5-4
j_gene: TRBJ2-7

CDR3aa: CATSRTDPDTQYF
CDR3nt: TGTGCCACCAGCAGGACAGACCCGGATACGCAGTATTTT
abundance: -
d_gene: -
v_gene: TRBV15
j_gene: TRBJ2-3

CDR3aa: CASGVASTDTQYF
CDR3nt: TGTGCCAGCGGGGTTGCTAGCACAGATACGCAGTATTTT
abundance: -
d_gene: -
v_gene: TRBV19
j_gene: TRBJ2-3

CDR3aa: CASSTEGRIRETQYF
CDR3nt: TGTGCCAGCAGCACTGAGGGAAGAATTAGAGAGACCCAGTACTTC
abundance: -
d_gene: -
v_gene: TRBV7-3
j_gene: TRBJ2-5

CDR3aa: CASSLAVTSGGTDTQYF
CDR3nt: TGCGCCAGCAGCTTGGCAGTTACTAGCGGGGGCACAGATACGCAGTATTTT
abundance: -
d_gene: TRBD2
v_gene: TRBV5-1
j_gene: TRBJ2-3

CDR3aa: CASSSKTGRWMNTEAFF
CDR3nt: TGTGCCAGTAGTTCCAAGACAGGGCGGTGGATGAACACTGAAGCTTTCTTT
abundance: once
d_gene: TRBD1
v_gene: TRBV19
j_gene: TRBJ1-1

CDR3aa: CASSSLAGTYEQYF
CDR3nt: TGTGCCAGCAGCTCACTAGCGGGAACCTACGAGCAGTACTTC
abundance: -
d_gene: TRBD2
v_gene: TRBV7-9
j_gene: TRBJ2-7

CDR3aa: CASSVQSRPQHF
CDR3nt: TGCGCCAGCAGTGTGCAGAGTAGGCCCCAGCATTTT
abundance: -
d_gene: -
v_gene: TRBV6-1
j_gene: TRBJ1-5

CDR3aa: CASSGDGTIHEQFF
CDR3nt: TGCGCCAGCAGCGGCGATGGGACAATCCATGAGCAGTTCTTC
abundance: -
d_gene: -
v_gene: TRBV5-1
j_gene: TRBJ2-1

CDR3aa: CASRLTDGRNSPLHF
CDR3nt: TGTGCCAGCAGACTAACAGACGGGAGGAATTCACCCCTCCACTTT
abundance: -
d_gene: -
v_gene: TRBV27
j_gene: TRBJ1-6

CDR3aa: CASSLPGQGYTF
CDR3nt: TGTGCCAGCAGCTTGCCCGGACAGGGCTACACCTTC
abundance: -
d_gene: -
v_gene: TRBV5-6
j_gene: TRBJ1-2

CDR3aa: CASGTALGYGYTF
CDR3nt: TGTGCCAGCGGTACGGCTTTGGGCTATGGCTACACCTTC
abundance: few
d_gene: -
v_gene: TRBV2
j_gene: TRBJ1-2

CDR3aa: CASSVWEADTGELFF
CDR3nt: TGTGCCAGCAGCGTATGGGAAGCGGACACCGGGGAGCTGTTTTTT
abundance: -
d_gene: -
v_gene: TRBV9
j_gene: TRBJ2-2

CDR3aa: CASRPWTGMNTEAFF
CDR3nt: TGTGCCAGCAGGCCTTGGACAGGGATGAACACTGAAGCTTTCTTT
abundance: -
d_gene: TRBD1
v_gene: TRBV7-2
j_gene: TRBJ1-1

CDR3aa: CASSHRQGASGYTF
CDR3nt: TGTGCCAGTAGTCATAGGCAGGGGGCGTCTGGCTACACCTTC
abundance: -
d_gene: TRBD1
v_gene: TRBV19
j_gene: TRBJ1-2

CDR3aa: CASSESTGVLNEQFF
CDR3nt: TGCGCCAGCAGTGAGTCGACGGGAGTACTCAATGAGCAGTTCTTC
abundance: -
d_gene: -
v_gene: TRBV10-1
j_gene: TRBJ2-1

CDR3aa: CASSESIGGGLYNEQFF
CDR3nt: TGCGCCAGCAGTGAGTCAATTGGCGGGGGCCTCTACAATGAGCAGTTCTTC
abundance: -
d_gene: -
v_gene: TRBV10-1
j_gene: TRBJ2-1

CDR3aa: CASSSGQGNLNTEAFF
CDR3nt: TGCGCCAGCAGCTCCGGACAGGGGAATCTGAACACTGAAGCTTTCTTT
abundance: -
d_gene: TRBD1
v_gene: TRBV5-1
j_gene: TRBJ1-1

CDR3aa: CASSFPSYEQFF
CDR3nt: TGTGCCAGCAGTTTTCCTAGCTATGAGCAGTTCTTC
abundance: -
d_gene: -
v_gene: TRBV28
j_gene: TRBJ2-1

CDR3aa: CASSRTVYGYTF
CDR3nt: TGTGCCAGCAGCCGGACAGTTTATGGCTACACCTTC
abundance: -
d_gene: -
v_gene: TRBV5-5
j_gene: TRBJ1-2

CDR3aa: CASSLSQFYEQYF
CDR3nt: TGCGCCAGCAGCTTGTCACAGTTCTACGAGCAGTACTTC
abundance: -
d_gene: -
v_gene: TRBV5-1
j_gene: TRBJ2-7

CDR3aa: CASSLGTRASGSPLHF
CDR3nt: TGTGCCAGCAGCTTGGGCACCCGGGCAAGCGGTTCACCCCTCCACTTT
abundance: -
d_gene: -
v_gene: TRBV5-8
j_gene: TRBJ1-6